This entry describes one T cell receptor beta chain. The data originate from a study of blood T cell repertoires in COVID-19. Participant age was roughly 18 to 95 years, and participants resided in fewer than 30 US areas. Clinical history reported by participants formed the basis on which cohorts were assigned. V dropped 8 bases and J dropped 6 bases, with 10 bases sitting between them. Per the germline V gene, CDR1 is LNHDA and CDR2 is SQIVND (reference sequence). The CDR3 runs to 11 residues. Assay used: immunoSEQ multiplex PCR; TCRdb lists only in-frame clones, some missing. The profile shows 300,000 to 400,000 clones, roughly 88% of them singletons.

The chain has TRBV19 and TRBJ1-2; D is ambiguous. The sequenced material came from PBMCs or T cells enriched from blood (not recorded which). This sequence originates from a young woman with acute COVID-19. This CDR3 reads CASLSLDGYTF. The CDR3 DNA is TGTGCCAGTTTGAGTTTGGATGGCTACACCTTC.